This TCR beta chain comes out of a study of T cell responses to AZD1222 COVID-19 vaccine (dated by TCRdb to about 2021). With regard to the full study: A total of more than 230 trial participants underwent TCR sequencing, of whom 200 to 220 had received two doses of AZD1222 and some 26 had received two doses of the MenACWY control vaccine. Trial participants were enrolled by age into 18-55, 56-69 and 70-plus year subgroups, with roughly 150, 30 and 60 TCR-sequenced participants respectively.

The CDR3 regions of human TCRbeta chains were analyzed by immunosequencing. Per the authors' processing: TCRs in the repertoires were compared against a reference library of SARS-CoV-2-specific TCRs that had been generated with the MIRA antigen-specificity platform. Breadth was defined as the fraction of unique TCRs that were SARS-CoV-2-associated, and depth was defined as the fraction of total T cells that were SARS-CoV-2-associated. Each spike-specific TCR was assigned to its reactive spike region and to a CD4 or CD8 class using the MIRA data. Log10-transformed breadth and depth values were compared by one-way ANOVA with Sidak's multiple comparisons tests. The table comes from immuneACCESS by way of TCRdb, which keeps in-frame sequences with V and J called. Part of the clones is missing from these tables; in studies checked, under half for an unresolved V gene and the rest for unknown reasons. Clonal size and the V and J genes are those of that table, whereas D and trimming came from the DNA. For this sample the table gives around 150,000 clones, of which 65% to 90% were detected only once. The ten largest clones represent 7.9% of the sample.

This sample's time point label indicates: about 28 days (+/-7) after the second vaccine dose. What the treatment or condition label conveys for this sample: meningococcal conjugate vaccine given as trial control. The vaccinee samples were drawn from two UK trials, COV001 and COV002, one of which was a single-blind randomized controlled phase 2/3 trial testing AZD1222 (ChAdOx1 nCoV-19) in healthy adults. Trial participant PBMC samples were collected at day 0 and day 28 after the second dose for TCRbeta chain sequencing. Sequences SGHAT (CDR1) and FQNNGV (CDR2) are obtained from the germline V gene. The CDR3 covers 13 residues, taking in both the cysteine and the phenylalanine. Just the 39-base CDR3 DNA is kept, in frame starting at base 1. V loses 0 bases, J loses 2 bases, and the germline ends lie 2 bases apart. Study-wide conclusions, independent of this receptor: Participants were mostly white British and included more females than males, and it was suggested by the authors that clonal diversity may have been underestimated. Spike-specific TCR breadth and depth rose significantly after two AZD1222 doses compared with day 0 and with MenACWY recipients. Because no day 14 peak-response samples were available, repertoires were characterized only after the peak T cell response. Conclusions about previously exposed vaccinees are limited because only a handful of AZD1222 recipients were SARS-CoV-2 seropositive at baseline. The 56-69-year group was small, and its depth increase did not reach significance, likely because of low power. Reportedly, almost half of the unique spike-specific TCRs recognized epitopes lying outside the regions that are mutated in the B.1.351 and B.1.1.7 variants. The vaccine-associated CD4 TCRs covered the entire spike protein, and the dominant responses fell in regions 160-218 and 743-854.

The table lists this clone with a few counts. Its binding antigen is unknown. No base-level quality is on record; no much larger clone is a single base apart. This receptor was obtained from an adult who received the MenACWY meningococcal vaccine as a control. The sequencing used peripheral blood, collected 28 days after the second dose of the MenACWY control vaccine. The rearrangement combines TRBV11-2 with TRBJ1-3; the D gene cannot be resolved reliably. The CDR3 region reads CASSLEPGNTIYF. The DNA sequence reads TGTGCCAGCAGCTTAGAGCCTGGAAACACCATATATTTT.